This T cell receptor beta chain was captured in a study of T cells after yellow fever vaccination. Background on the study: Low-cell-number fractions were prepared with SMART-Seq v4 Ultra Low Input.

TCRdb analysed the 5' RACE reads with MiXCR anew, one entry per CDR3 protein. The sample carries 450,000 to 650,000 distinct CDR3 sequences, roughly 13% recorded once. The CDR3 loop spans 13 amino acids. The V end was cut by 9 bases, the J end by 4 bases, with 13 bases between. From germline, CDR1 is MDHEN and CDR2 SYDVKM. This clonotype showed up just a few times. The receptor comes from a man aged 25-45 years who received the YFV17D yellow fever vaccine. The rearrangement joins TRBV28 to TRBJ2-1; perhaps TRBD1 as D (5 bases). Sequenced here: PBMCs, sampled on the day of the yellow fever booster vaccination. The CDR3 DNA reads TGTGCCAGTTTGGCAGGGCCATACAATGAGCAGTTCTTC. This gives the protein CASLAGPYNEQFF.